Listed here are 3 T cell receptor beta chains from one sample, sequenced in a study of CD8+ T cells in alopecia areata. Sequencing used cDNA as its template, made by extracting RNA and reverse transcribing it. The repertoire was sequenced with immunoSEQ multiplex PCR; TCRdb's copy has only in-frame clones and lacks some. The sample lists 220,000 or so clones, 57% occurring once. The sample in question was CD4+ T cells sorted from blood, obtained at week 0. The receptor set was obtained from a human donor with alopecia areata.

The DNA of the CDR3 is TGTGCCTGGATGGAGGCGCGCGGCTACACCTTC. Translating gives CAWMEARGYTF. The chain uses TRBV30 and TRBJ1-2; D is unclear. The CDR3 length is 11 residues. Germline lookup yields CDR1 GTSNPN and CDR2 SVGIG (reference sequence). V was pared by 4 bases and J by 8 bases, with 11 bases between.

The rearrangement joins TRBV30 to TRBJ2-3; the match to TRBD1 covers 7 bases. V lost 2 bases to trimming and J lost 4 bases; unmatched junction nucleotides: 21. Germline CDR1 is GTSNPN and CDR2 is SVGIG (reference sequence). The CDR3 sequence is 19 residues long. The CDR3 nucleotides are TGTGCCTGGAGTACACCCTACCGGGACAGTCTAGGTAGGGCAGATACGCAGTATTTT. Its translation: CAWSTPYRDSLGRADTQYF.

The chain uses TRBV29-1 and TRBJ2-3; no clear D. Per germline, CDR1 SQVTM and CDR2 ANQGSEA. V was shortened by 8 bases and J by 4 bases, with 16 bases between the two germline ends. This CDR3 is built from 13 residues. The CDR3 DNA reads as TGCAGCCCATCCCTCCTTCGGGCAGATACGCAGTATTTT. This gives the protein CSPSLLRADTQYF.